This TCR beta chain was found in a study of T cells in localized non-small cell lung cancer. Points from the study as a whole: Sequencing involved a lone tumor region, leaving heterogeneity possible. There was an association of higher blood T cell density with longer overall survival. Peak T cell clonality was found in uninvolved adjacent lung, exceeding tumor.

Comments on this clone: The antigen remains unidentified.

Only in-frame clones appear in the TCRdb table, and some are missing; sequencing was by immunoSEQ multiplex PCR. The sample lists 25,000 to 30,000 clones, over 85% occurring once. The CDR3 runs 14 residues. Trimming removed 6 bases at V and 1 base at J, with 13 bases between. Germline V gene sequence: CDR1 MNHEY, CDR2 SMNVEV (reference sequence). V is TRBV27 and J is TRBJ2-7, with D tentatively TRBD2 (6 bases). The receptor's source is a woman aged 18-49 years with stage I lung adenocarcinoma. The sample consisted of peripheral blood, taken before any cancer treatment. In nucleotides, the CDR3 is TGTGCCAGCAGGGGTTATAGCGGTTCCTACGAGCAGTACTTC. Translation: CASRGYSGSYEQYF.